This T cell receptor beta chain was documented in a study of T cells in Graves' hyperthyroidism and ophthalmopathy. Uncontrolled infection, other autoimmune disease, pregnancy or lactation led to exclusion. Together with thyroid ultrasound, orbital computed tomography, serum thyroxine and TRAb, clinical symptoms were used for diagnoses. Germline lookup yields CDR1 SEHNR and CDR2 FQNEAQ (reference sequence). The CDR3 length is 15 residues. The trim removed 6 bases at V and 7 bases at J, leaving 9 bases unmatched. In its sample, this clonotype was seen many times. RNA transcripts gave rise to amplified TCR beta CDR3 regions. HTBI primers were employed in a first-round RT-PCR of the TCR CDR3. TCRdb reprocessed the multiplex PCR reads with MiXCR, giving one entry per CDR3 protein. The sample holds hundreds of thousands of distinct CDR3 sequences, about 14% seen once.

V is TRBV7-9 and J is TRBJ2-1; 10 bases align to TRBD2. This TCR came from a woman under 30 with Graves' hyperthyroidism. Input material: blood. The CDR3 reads CASSSWVAGGNEQFF. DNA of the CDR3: TGTGCCAGCAGTAGCTGGGTAGCGGGAGGTAATGAGCAGTTCTTC.